This T cell receptor beta chain was obtained from a study of memory CD4+ T cells and cytomegalovirus serostatus. Study-wide results and limits: Each of 55 to 80 CMV-associated TCRbeta sequences occurred in one to five individuals.

The CDR3 is 13 amino acids. From germline, CDR1 is LNHDA and CDR2 SQIVND (reference sequence). V lost 6 bases to trimming and J lost 2 bases; unmatched junction nucleotides: 3. Assay: immunoSEQ multiplex PCR; the TCRdb copy retains only in-frame clones and omits some. The sample carries more than 45,000 clones, under 90% recorded once. Single viable CD3+CD4+CD8-CD45RO+ cells were sorted as the memory CD4+ T cells. This clone has just a few counts. The antigen remains undetermined. The sample comprised memory CD4+ T cells from blood. The origin of this receptor is an adult in good health and CMV-seronegative. The chain carries TRBV19 and TRBJ1-2; 7 positions match TRBD1. The CDR3 coding sequence is TGTGCCAGTAGCGCAGGGGGGAACTATGGCTACACCTTC. Translation gives CASSAGGNYGYTF.